A selection of T cell receptor beta chains follows, all from one sample in a study of T cell changes during pregnancy in multiple sclerosis. Data came from immunoSEQ multiplex PCR; TCRdb stores just in-frame clones and leaves some out. In the table there are over 55,000 clones, roughly 90% of which are singletons. The input for sequencing was peripheral blood, taken after pregnancy. The receptors originated from a female donor in good health, enrolled as a control in a pregnancy study. CDR3s include the opening cysteine and the closing phenylalanine or tryptophan. D genes are given only for firm matches. Clone size, where shown, is once, few, many, or a class for clones that have expanded.

V gene: TRBV11-1
clone size: .
J gene: TRBJ2-2
D gene: .
CDR3 DNA: TGTGCCAGCAGCTTAGCGGGGAGAGGGACCGGGGAGCTGTTTTTT
CDR3 protein: CASSLAGRGTGELFF

V gene: TRBV6-5
clone size: .
J gene: TRBJ1-6
D gene: .
CDR3 DNA: TGTGCCAGCAGTGATCAATCGAGGGATTCACCCCTCCACTTT
CDR3 protein: CASSDQSRDSPLHF

V gene: TRBV7-9
clone size: .
J gene: TRBJ1-6
D gene: .
CDR3 DNA: TGTGCCAGCAGCTTAGGGTTGCACTTTAATTCACCCCTCCACTTT
CDR3 protein: CASSLGLHFNSPLHF

V gene: TRBV5-5
clone size: .
J gene: TRBJ2-5
D gene: .
CDR3 DNA: TGTGCCAGCAGCTTGGTTGGACAGCGACAAGAGACCCAGTACTTC
CDR3 protein: CASSLVGQRQETQYF

V gene: TRBV5-1
clone size: .
J gene: TRBJ2-1
D gene: TRBD2
CDR3 DNA: TGCGCCAGCAGCTTGAAGGTTGGCCTAGCGGGAATATACAATGAGCAGTTCTTC
CDR3 protein: CASSLKVGLAGIYNEQFF

V gene: TRBV4-3
clone size: once
J gene: TRBJ2-1
D gene: TRBD2
CDR3 DNA: TGCGCCAGCAGCCAAGCGGGGGGGGACTACAATGAGCAGTTCTTC
CDR3 protein: CASSQAGGDYNEQFF

V gene: TRBV7-9
clone size: .
J gene: TRBJ2-7
D gene: TRBD1
CDR3 DNA: TGTGCCAGCAGCCTATCCAGACAGGGGTCCTACGAGCAGTACTTC
CDR3 protein: CASSLSRQGSYEQYF

V gene: TRBV13
clone size: .
J gene: TRBJ2-3
D gene: TRBD2
CDR3 DNA: TGTGCCAGCAGCAAACGACTAGCGGGAGTACCACTGTCAGATACGCAGTATTTT
CDR3 protein: CASSKRLAGVPLSDTQYF

V gene: TRBV6-5
clone size: .
J gene: TRBJ2-1
D gene: .
CDR3 DNA: TGTGCCAGCACCGCAGACAGGCTGTCCTACAATGAGCAGTTCTTC
CDR3 protein: CASTADRLSYNEQFF

V gene: TRBV19
clone size: .
J gene: TRBJ1-3
D gene: TRBD1
CDR3 DNA: TGTGCCAGTACCCTCTGGACAGGGGGACGACCTGGAAACACCATATATTTT
CDR3 protein: CASTLWTGGRPGNTIYF

V gene: TRBV27
clone size: .
J gene: TRBJ1-4
D gene: .
CDR3 DNA: TGTGCCAGCAGGGGAGCAACTAATGAAAAACTGTTTTTT
CDR3 protein: CASRGATNEKLFF

V gene: TRBV6-5
clone size: .
J gene: TRBJ2-2
D gene: TRBD1
CDR3 DNA: TGTGCCAGCAGTTACTCGCCGACAGGGTCCGCCGGGGAGCTGTTTTTT
CDR3 protein: CASSYSPTGSAGELFF

V gene: TRBV12-5
clone size: .
J gene: TRBJ1-2
D gene: TRBD1
CDR3 DNA: TGTGCTAGTGGTTCACCGACAGGGGTTCCCCTCTATGGCTACACCTTC
CDR3 protein: CASGSPTGVPLYGYTF

V gene: TRBV28
clone size: few
J gene: TRBJ1-2
D gene: TRBD1
CDR3 DNA: TGTGCCAGCAGCTCCTCTACAGGGGGCTACTATGGCTACACCTTC
CDR3 protein: CASSSSTGGYYGYTF

V gene: TRBV7-2
clone size: .
J gene: TRBJ1-4
D gene: .
CDR3 DNA: TGTGCCAGCAGCTTAGGACGCGCAGGGCATGAAAAACTGTTTTTT
CDR3 protein: CASSLGRAGHEKLFF

V gene: TRBV30
clone size: few
J gene: TRBJ1-4
D gene: .
CDR3 DNA: TGTGCCTGTAGCGGGACGGCGAAGAATGAAAAACTGTTTTTT
CDR3 protein: CACSGTAKNEKLFF

V gene: TRBV25-1
clone size: .
J gene: TRBJ2-7
D gene: .
CDR3 DNA: TGTGCCAGCAGTCCCTTAGTCCTCGGCTACGAGCAGTACTTC
CDR3 protein: CASSPLVLGYEQYF

V gene: TRBV7-8
clone size: .
J gene: TRBJ2-5
D gene: TRBD2
CDR3 DNA: TGTGCCAGCAGGACCGGGACTAGCGCCGGAGAGACCCAGTACTTC
CDR3 protein: CASRTGTSAGETQYF

V gene: TRBV4-2
clone size: .
J gene: TRBJ2-3
D gene: .
CDR3 DNA: TGTGCCAGCAGCCAAGTTAGAGCGGCAAGCACAGATACGCAGTATTTT
CDR3 protein: CASSQVRAASTDTQYF

V gene: TRBV6-5
clone size: .
J gene: TRBJ2-1
D gene: .
CDR3 DNA: TGTGCCAGCAGTTTTCTCGCGGAAGACTACAATGAGCAGTTCTTC
CDR3 protein: CASSFLAEDYNEQFF

V gene: TRBV19
clone size: once
J gene: TRBJ2-7
D gene: TRBD2
CDR3 DNA: TGTGCCAGTAGAACAGCGGGACTGGGCTCCTACGAGCAGTACTTC
CDR3 protein: CASRTAGLGSYEQYF

V gene: TRBV19
clone size: .
J gene: TRBJ1-2
D gene: TRBD1
CDR3 DNA: TGTGCCAGTATCCAAGAAGAAGGGACAGATTATGGCTACACCTTC
CDR3 protein: CASIQEEGTDYGYTF

V gene: TRBV9
clone size: .
J gene: TRBJ1-4
D gene: TRBD1
CDR3 DNA: TGTGCCAGCAGCTACGGACAGGCGAATGAAAAACTGTTTTTT
CDR3 protein: CASSYGQANEKLFF

V gene: TRBV11-3
clone size: .
J gene: TRBJ2-7
D gene: TRBD1
CDR3 DNA: TGTGCCAGCAGCCAAGGGGGCCTCAACTCCTACGAGCAGTACTTC
CDR3 protein: CASSQGGLNSYEQYF

V gene: TRBV6-4
clone size: .
J gene: TRBJ2-2
D gene: TRBD2
CDR3 DNA: TGTGCCAGCAGTGAACTAGCGGAGACCGGGGAGCTGTTTTTT
CDR3 protein: CASSELAETGELFF

V gene: TRBV19
clone size: .
J gene: TRBJ2-2
D gene: .
CDR3 DNA: TGTGCCAGTACCCTCAACCTAGGTTCGACCGGGGAGCTGTTTTTT
CDR3 protein: CASTLNLGSTGELFF

V gene: TRBV28
clone size: .
J gene: TRBJ2-7
D gene: .
CDR3 DNA: TGTGCCACCGTAGGGGGGGCCTCTATCTCCTACGAGCAGTACTTC
CDR3 protein: CATVGGASISYEQYF

V gene: TRBV19
clone size: .
J gene: TRBJ1-1
D gene: .
CDR3 DNA: TGTGCCAGTAGTATCTTGGCGAACACTGAAGCTTTCTTT
CDR3 protein: CASSILANTEAFF